Presented here are 25 T cell receptor beta chains from one specimen sequenced in a study of blood T cell repertoires in COVID-19. Profiled with immunoSEQ multiplex PCR; TCRdb holds only in-frame clones, not every one. The profile shows around 250,000 clones, roughly 80% of them singletons. Sequencing used peripheral blood. These receptors all stem from a woman in her late teens or twenties with acute or convalescent COVID-19.

The rearrangement uses TRBV5-1 and TRBJ1-6; 10 nucleotides align to TRBD1. This CDR3 comprises 15 residues. With V trimmed by 0 bases and J by 8 bases, 2 bases remained unmatched. Germline CDR1 reads SGHRS; CDR2 reads YFSETQ. The CDR3 region is CASSLGGTGDSPLHF. Here the CDR3 DNA reads TGCGCCAGCAGCTTGGGAGGGACAGGGGATTCACCCCTCCACTTT.

This clone appeared a single time. The V gene is TRBV11-2, the J gene TRBJ2-2; 9 nucleotides match TRBD1. Germline V gene sequence: CDR1 SGHAT, CDR2 FQNNGV. V was clipped by 1 base and J by 7 bases; unmatched bases: 13. This CDR3 spans 18 amino acids. Written as DNA, the CDR3 is TGTGCCAGCAGCTTAGGGGTCAACAGGGGGCGAGAGGTCGGGGAGCTGTTTTTT. It specifies CASSLGVNRGREVGELFF.

The gene calls are TRBV28 and TRBJ2-3, with 12 bases identical to TRBD2. Trimming cost V 3 bases and J 3 bases; bases outside gene matches: 4. The CDR3 contains 16 residues. Germline values: CDR1 MDHEN, CDR2 SYDVKM. The CDR3 DNA reads TGTGCCAGCAGTTTGGGACTAGCGGGTGAAACAGATACGCAGTATTTT. Translation: CASSLGLAGETDTQYF.

This clone was seen only once. V usage is TRBV11-2 and J usage is TRBJ2-5; the D gene is possibly TRBD2 (6 bases). The CDR3 consists of 16 residues. V lost 1 base to trimming and J lost 5 bases, with 17 bases between them. The V gene's germline CDR1 is SGHAT and CDR2 FQNNGV. CDR3 in DNA: TGTGCCAGCAGCTTAGTCCCCCCCGGCGGGACCGAGACCCAGTACTTC. Its protein product is CASSLVPPGGTETQYF.

The CDR3 DNA follows: TGTGCCAGCAGTCCCATGGGCGGGTGGACGGATGAGCAGTTCTTC. Translating it yields CASSPMGGWTDEQFF. The rearrangement joins TRBV28 to TRBJ2-1, with a tentative D call TRBD2 (5 bases). Trimming took 5 bases from V and 8 from J, leaving 19 bases between them. The germline gives CDR1 MDHEN, CDR2 SYDVKM. The CDR3 is made up of 15 amino acids.

This clone was recorded only once. CDR3 coding DNA: TGTGCCAGCAGCTCTGTCCGGGGCACAGATACGCAGTATTTT. Its translation: CASSSVRGTDTQYF. The genes are TRBV7-9 and TRBJ2-3; D is unresolved. This CDR3 has 14 residues. Germline CDR1 reads SEHNR; CDR2 reads FQNEAQ (reference sequence). V was trimmed by 4 bases and J by 1 base, leaving 9 bases between them.

V is TRBV11-2 and J is TRBJ1-2, with 7 bases that match TRBD1. The V gene's germline CDR1 is SGHAT and CDR2 FQNNGV. This CDR3 is 17 amino acids long. With 4 bases clipped from V and 5 bases from J, the junction kept 16 bases outside the gene matches. CDR3 DNA sequence: TGTGCCAGCAGCTCGTACACGGGACAGCCCATAGGTTATGGCTACACCTTC. Its protein is CASSSYTGQPIGYGYTF.

A single count supports this clone. V is TRBV7-2 and J is TRBJ2-5; D unclear. Germline CDR1 and CDR2: SGHTA and FQGNSA. V gave up 1 base and J gave up 5 bases, with 11 bases separating them. The CDR3 contains 14 residues. CDR3 coding DNA: TGTGCCAGCAGCTTAGATGTTCGTCTTGAGACCCAGTACTTC. Translated, it gives CASSLDVRLETQYF.

This chain links TRBV18 with TRBJ2-1; 10 bases agree with TRBD2. The trim removed 6 bases at V and 3 bases at J, leaving 11 bases unmatched. The CDR3 extends over 17 amino acids. Germline V gene lookup returns CDR1 KGHSH and CDR2 LQKENI. The CDR3 region has the DNA TGTGCCAGCTCCCAACTAGCGGGAAAAACCAACTACAATGAGCAGTTCTTC. Its protein is CASSQLAGKTNYNEQFF.

The chain joins TRBV29-1 to TRBJ2-6, with 10 bases that match TRBD1. The germline V gene has CDR1 SQVTM and CDR2 ANQGSEA. The CDR3 runs to 17 residues. The V and J ends lost 6 bases and 2 bases, in that order; junction bases with no gene match: 10. CDR3 sequence: CSVLGGQGDPGANVLTF. The CDR3 nucleotides read TGCAGCGTGCTCGGAGGACAGGGGGATCCTGGGGCCAACGTCCTGACTTTC.

The CDR3 is CASSLVGLAVSYNEQFF. For the CDR3, the DNA is TGCGCCAGCAGCTTGGTAGGACTAGCGGTCTCCTACAATGAGCAGTTCTTC. The V gene is TRBV5-1, the J gene TRBJ2-1, with TRBD2 identical over 10 bases. V trimming: 0 bases; J trimming: 0 bases; junction bases outside the gene matches: 3. The CDR3 length is 17 residues. The germline V gene has CDR1 SGHRS and CDR2 YFSETQ.

CDR3 coding DNA: TGTGCCTGGAGTGGTGGCAGCCAAGAGACCCAGTACTTC. Its translation: CAWSGGSQETQYF. The V call is TRBV30, the J call TRBJ2-5; D is unresolved. This CDR3 comprises 13 residues. V was shortened by 1 base and J by 1 base, with 7 bases between the two germline ends. Germline-derived CDR1 and CDR2 are GTSNPN and SVGIG (reference sequence). Based on the CDR3 plus reference TRBV30 and TRBJ2-5, the full variable domain is SQTIHQWPATLVQPVGSPLSLECTVEGTSNPNLYWYRQAAGRGLQLLFYSVGIGQISSEVPQNLSASRPQDRQFILSSKKLLLSDSGFYLCAWSGGSQETQYFGPGTRLLVL.

There are a few counts of this clone. Written as DNA, the CDR3 is TGTGCCAGCAGTTCACTAGCGGCCAACTCCTACAATGAGCAGTTCTTC. Amino acid sequence: CASSSLAANSYNEQFF. The J gene is TRBJ2-1, the V gene TRBV6-5; 8 nucleotides agree with TRBD2. The CDR3 has 16 amino acids. V was clipped by 4 bases and J by 0 bases; unmatched bases: 5. The germline CDR1 and CDR2 sequences are MNHEY and SVGAGI.

The chain joins TRBV19 to TRBJ1-6, with 9 bases identical to TRBD1. CDR3 size: 14 residues. Germline CDR1 and CDR2: LNHDA and SQIVND (reference sequence). V dropped 7 bases and J dropped 10; count of bases not matched to a gene: 8. The CDR3 DNA is TGTGCCAGTATGGTACAGGGGGCTCGATCACCCCTCCACTTT. This sequence encodes CASMVQGARSPLHF.

This clone has just a few counts. This chain uses TRBV15 with TRBJ1-1; tentatively, D is TRBD1 (6 bases). This CDR3 has 14 amino acids. The V gene's germline CDR1 is LNHNV and CDR2 YYDKDF (reference sequence). V dropped 5 bases and J dropped 1 base, with 11 bases sitting between them. CDR3 sequence reads: CATSASGQNTEAFF. In DNA form, the CDR3 reads TGTGCCACCAGCGCCTCGGGACAGAACACTGAAGCTTTCTTT.

The V and J genes are TRBV28 and TRBJ1-4, with a tentative D call TRBD1 (5 bases). V was cut by 6 bases and J by 8 bases, with 13 bases left in between. CDR1 and CDR2 (germline): MDHEN, SYDVKM. The CDR3 consists of 13 residues. CDR3 DNA: TGTGCCAGCAGCTCGGGGGGGGAGGAAAAACTGTTTTTT. Encoded protein: CASSSGGEEKLFF.

This chain connects TRBV28 to TRBJ1-5, with D perhaps TRBD1 (6 bases). CDR1 is MDHEN, CDR2 SYDVKM, per germline. The V end lost 4 bases, the J end lost 15 bases, and 28 bases lay between the germline ends. The CDR3 sequence is 16 residues long. The CDR3 reads CASSSIGTRRLWAPHF. The CDR3 DNA sequence: TGTGCCAGCAGTTCGATCGGGACAAGGCGTCTATGGGCTCCGCATTTT.

This chain joins TRBV6-6 and TRBJ1-1; D possibly corresponds to TRBD1 (6 bases). V was trimmed by 6 bases and J by 3 bases, leaving 8 bases between them. The CDR3 loop spans 12 amino acids. Germline CDR1 and CDR2: MNHNY and SVGAGI (reference sequence). CDR3 region: CASRRQDTEAFF. Here the CDR3 DNA reads TGTGCCAGCAGACGACAGGACACTGAAGCTTTCTTT.

V usage is TRBV11-2 and J usage is TRBJ2-1; D is perhaps TRBD2 (6 bases). Germline V gene sequence: CDR1 SGHAT, CDR2 FQNNGV. CDR3 length: 14 residues. The ends were cut back, 4 bases at V and 4 bases at J, with 11 bases in the middle. The CDR3 sequence: CASSSVRGYNEQFF. In DNA form, the CDR3 reads TGTGCCAGCAGCTCCGTGCGGGGATACAATGAGCAGTTCTTC.

The rearrangement links TRBV5-1 to TRBJ2-7; TRBD1 agrees at 7 bases. The V gene end was trimmed by 5 bases and the J gene end by 1 base; junction bases not matched to a gene: 3. The CDR3 is 13 amino acids. CDR1 SGHRS and CDR2 YFSETQ come from the germline V gene. The CDR3 sequence is CASSKGQSYEQYF. DNA for the CDR3: TGCGCCAGCAGTAAGGGACAGTCCTACGAGCAGTACTTC.

This clone occurred a few times. The CDR3 DNA reads TGTGCCAGCAGCCGGGACAGGGGGCTGCGTGGCTACACCTTC. This encodes CASSRDRGLRGYTF. This chain joins TRBV2 and TRBJ1-2; TRBD1 matches at 12 bases. V gave up 6 bases and J gave up 7 bases; unmatched junction bases: 6. Germline CDR1 reads SNHLY; CDR2 reads FYNNEI. The CDR3 totals 14 residues.

The chain recombines TRBV7-8 with TRBJ1-1; no firm D call. Germline CDR1 reads SGHVS; CDR2 reads FQNEAQ. V gave up 1 base and J gave up 1 base, with 10 bases separating them. This CDR3 contains 15 residues. CDR3 sequence (DNA): TGTGCCAGCAGCTTAGGCGGAGGGAGGAACACTGAAGCTTTCTTT. It codes for CASSLGGGRNTEAFF.

The rearrangement uses TRBV11-3 and TRBJ1-1; D uncertain. The CDR3 consists of 13 residues. The germline CDR1 and CDR2 sequences are SGHNT and YENEEA. V was shortened by 2 bases and J by 6 bases, with 10 bases between the two germline ends. This CDR3 reads CASSLFGTSEAFF. In DNA, the CDR3 is TGTGCCAGCAGCTTATTTGGCACATCTGAAGCTTTCTTT.

The chain has TRBV9 and TRBJ1-1; D is undetermined. V was cut by 4 bases and J by 2 bases, with 15 bases left in between. Germline V CDR1 and CDR2: SGDLS, YYNGEE. This CDR3 contains 15 residues. The CDR3 reads CASSLDPGPNTEAFF. In nucleotides, the CDR3 is TGTGCCAGCAGCCTCGATCCGGGTCCAAACACTGAAGCTTTCTTT. Full variable domain (outside the CDR3, taken from reference TRBV9 and TRBJ1-1): DSGVTQTPKHLITATGQRVTLRCSPRSGDLSVYWYQQSLDQGLQFLIQYYNGEERAKGNILERFSAQQFPDLHSELNLSSLELGDSALYFCASSLDPGPNTEAFFGQGTRLTVV.

The V and J genes are TRBV29-1 and TRBJ2-7, with 11 bases fitting TRBD2. The CDR3 totals 13 residues. CDR1 SQVTM and CDR2 ANQGSEA come from the germline V gene. Unmatched junction bases numbered 4, after V lost 4 bases and J lost 5 bases. The CDR3 loop reads CSVVASGRHEQYF. CDR3 coding DNA: TGCAGCGTTGTGGCTAGCGGGAGGCACGAGCAGTACTTC.